The entry below gives a single T cell receptor (beta chain) sequence along with its context. Its antigen is unidentified. Trimming took 2 bases from V and 6 from J, leaving 8 bases between them. The CDR3 has 13 amino acids. The germline V gene has CDR1 KGHSH and CDR2 LQKENI. Clones were sequenced by immunoSEQ multiplex PCR, and TCRdb holds only the in-frame ones, with some missing. The sample contains approximately 84,000 clones, 80% to 90% of which appear only once. The data originate from a study of T cell responses to AZD1222 COVID-19 vaccine. Overall study results and limits: Females made up more of the donors, who were largely white British, and clonal diversity may have come out too low. Among AZD1222 vaccinees, only 5 to 7 were seropositive at baseline. Spike-wide vaccine-associated CD4 TCRs dominated at 160-218 and 743-854. Every sample of the repertoires postdated the peak T cell response.

V and J are TRBV18 and TRBJ1-5; D unresolved. This sample comprised peripheral blood, obtained 28 days after the second AZD1222 dose. The clonotype was recovered from an adult who received the AZD1222 COVID-19 vaccine. The CDR3 reads CASSPGFGQPQHF. As DNA, the CDR3 is TGTGCCAGCTCACCAGGGTTTGGTCAGCCCCAGCATTTT.